The 6 T cell receptor beta chains below were found in one sample sequenced in a study of cytomegalovirus exposure and HLA in healthy donors. In the PCR, 60 Vbeta and 13 Jbeta primers were used. Sequenced by immunoSEQ multiplex PCR; TCRdb stores in-frame clones only, minus some. Altogether 130,000 to 150,000 clones are present, about 74% being singletons, with the ten largest covering around 4%. Sequences were obtained from PBMCs. Receptors originate from a man aged 18 to 29 in good health and CMV-seropositive.

This chain joins TRBV29-1 and TRBJ1-2, with 7 bases matching TRBD1. The CDR3 totals 13 residues. V lost 4 bases to trimming and J lost 4 bases; unmatched junction nucleotides: 6. In germline, CDR1 is SQVTM, CDR2 ANQGSEA. The CDR3 DNA reads as TGCAGCGTTGGTCAGGGGGATGGCTATGGCTACACCTTC. This gives the protein CSVGQGDGYGYTF.

This chain connects TRBV7-3 to TRBJ2-3, with D possibly matching TRBD2 (8 bases). Germline V gene sequence: CDR1 SGHTA, CDR2 FQGTGA. This CDR3 is built from 15 residues. The V gene lost 5 bases and the J gene lost 7 bases, with 19 bases spanning the gap. In DNA, the CDR3 is TGTGCCAGCAGCCCAGGGGGGGCTAGCGGGTATACGCAGTATTTT. The encoded protein is CASSPGGASGYTQYF.

The rearrangement joins TRBV4-3 to TRBJ2-3; 7 bases fit TRBD2. After removal of 0 bases from V and 3 bases from J, the junction contained 6 bases not matched to a gene. This CDR3 region has 16 residues. The germline gives CDR1 LGHNA, CDR2 YSLEER. CDR3 coding DNA: TGCGCCAGCAGCCAAGATTGGCTAGCGGAGACAGATACGCAGTATTTT. Amino acids: CASSQDWLAETDTQYF.

This chain joins TRBV10-3 and TRBJ2-3; 12 bases map to TRBD1. This CDR3 spans 16 amino acids. Trimming cost V 0 bases and J 7 bases; bases outside gene matches: 5. Germline V gene lookup returns CDR1 ENHRY and CDR2 SYGVKD. The CDR3 DNA reads as TGTGCCATCAGTGAGTCGGGGACAGGGGGCAGGAATACGCAGTATTTT. Translated, it gives CAISESGTGGRNTQYF.

The J gene is TRBJ2-7, the V gene TRBV6-5, with a tentative D call TRBD1 (5 bases). The CDR3 length is 14 residues. The V gene lost 2 bases and the J gene lost 1 base, with 9 bases spanning the gap. CDR1 and CDR2 from the germline V gene are MNHEY and SVGAGI. The CDR3 DNA follows: TGTGCCAGCAGTTACGATCCAGGGTCCTACGAGCAGTACTTC. Translating it yields CASSYDPGSYEQYF.

The J gene is TRBJ1-3, the V gene TRBV1; the table's D call, TRBD1, was not checked against the DNA. TRBV1 corresponds to a pseudogene. The CDR3 contains 16 residues. CDR3 coding DNA: TGCACCAGCAGCCAAGATGCCAGGGTTGCTGGAAACACCATATATTTT. It encodes CTSSQDARVAGNTIYF.